A single sample is the source of the 25 T cell receptor beta chains below, sequenced in a study of cytomegalovirus exposure and HLA in healthy donors. Primers for the PCR totalled 60 Vbeta and 13 Jbeta. Clones were sequenced by immunoSEQ multiplex PCR, and TCRdb holds only the in-frame ones, with some missing. The data show approximately 44,000 clones, around 60% seen once. Specimen: PBMCs. These TCRs come from a human donor in good health.

This chain joins TRBV4-3 and TRBJ1-2; D is ambiguous. This CDR3 contains 15 residues. V was trimmed by 1 base and J by 3 bases, leaving 12 bases between them. CDR1 is LGHNA, CDR2 YSLEER, per germline. This chain's CDR3 is CASSQGPGIDYGYTF. CDR3 in DNA: TGCGCCAGCAGCCAAGGTCCGGGGATTGACTATGGCTACACCTTC.

J is TRBJ2-5 and V is TRBV6-6; 11 nucleotides agree with TRBD2. V trimming: 2 bases; J trimming: 5 bases; junction bases outside the gene matches: 4. CDR1 is MNHNY, CDR2 SVGAGI, per germline (reference sequence). The length of the CDR3 is 15 residues. The chain's CDR3 is CASSYASGGRETQYF. CDR3 sequence (DNA): TGTGCCAGCAGTTACGCTAGCGGGGGGCGGGAGACCCAGTACTTC.

This clone has just a few counts. The chain employs TRBV14 and TRBJ2-1; the match to TRBD1 covers 11 bases. CDR3 length equals 16 residues. After removal of 0 bases from V and 5 bases from J, the junction contained 3 bases not matched to a gene. Germline V gene sequence: CDR1 SGHDN, CDR2 FVKESK. The CDR3 DNA sequence: TGTGCCAGCAGCCAAGAGCCGGGACAGGGGGACAATGAGCAGTTCTTC. The encoded protein is CASSQEPGQGDNEQFF.

V gene TRBV5-1 combines with J gene TRBJ2-7; no reliable D call. The length of the CDR3 is 15 residues. Germline V gene lookup returns CDR1 SGHRS and CDR2 YFSETQ. The V end lost 3 bases, the J end lost 3 bases, and 16 bases lay between the germline ends. For the CDR3, the DNA is TGCGCCAGCAGCTCGTTCCCCGGCAGGCTCTACGAGCAGTACTTC. Translation gives CASSSFPGRLYEQYF.

This chain uses TRBV10-1 with TRBJ2-7; TRBD2 matches at 14 bases. The CDR3 has 16 amino acids. V shed 4 bases and J 3 bases; nucleotides not matched to a gene: 5. Germline CDR1 WNHNN, CDR2 SYGVQD (reference sequence). The CDR3 bases are TGCGCCAGCAGTGCCGAGACTAGCGGGGGGGACTACGAGCAGTACTTC. As protein: CASSAETSGGDYEQYF.

V gene TRBV7-8 combines with J gene TRBJ1-2; D call uncertain. Germline V lookup: CDR1 SGHVS, CDR2 FQNEAQ. V lost 7 bases and J 6 bases, leaving 15 bases between the germline ends. The CDR3 covers 13 residues. The CDR3 nucleotides read TGTGCCAGCACCCTTGGAGGATTTGATGGCTACACCTTC. Amino acids: CASTLGGFDGYTF. Full variable domain (missing parts from reference TRBV7-8 and TRBJ1-2): GAGVSQSPRYKVAKRGQDVALRCDPISGHVSLFWYQQALGQGPEFLTYFQNEAQLDKSGLPSDRFFAERPEGSVSTLKIQRTQQEDSAVYLCASTLGGFDGYTFGSGTRLTVV.

This clone was seen a single time. The chain employs TRBV30 and TRBJ1-2; TRBD1 aligns across 7 bases. V shed 2 bases, J shed 8 bases, and the junction held 5 bases outside the gene matches. The CDR3 consists of 12 residues. CDR1 is GTSNPN and CDR2 is SVGIG in the germline V gene (reference sequence). The CDR3 nucleotides are TGTGCCTGGAGTCGACAGGGTGGGGGCTACACCTTC. Encoded protein: CAWSRQGGGYTF.

This chain links TRBV6-5 with TRBJ2-7, with 8 bases that match TRBD2. The V and J ends lost 6 bases and 2 bases, in that order; junction bases with no gene match: 6. CDR1 and CDR2 (germline): MNHEY, SVGAGI. The CDR3 contains 14 residues. The CDR3 region has the DNA TGTGCCAGCAGGCCAAGCGGGGGCACCTACGAGCAGTACTTC. Its protein is CASRPSGGTYEQYF.

This clone was observed once. The chain combines TRBV2 with TRBJ2-1, with TRBD2 identical over 13 bases. The CDR3 is 15 amino acids. V lost 7 bases to trimming and J lost 10 bases; unmatched junction nucleotides: 10. Germline-derived CDR1 and CDR2 are SNHLY and FYNNEI. The CDR3 DNA sequence: TGTGCCAGCAAAAGGACTAGCGGGGGCCCCGGAGAGCAGTTCTTC. It translates to CASKRTSGGPGEQFF.

The chain is built from TRBV10-3 and TRBJ2-7, with TRBD1 matching 7 bases. V gave up 6 bases and J gave up 0 bases; unmatched junction bases: 8. This CDR3 region has 15 residues. Looked up from germline, CDR1 is ENHRY and CDR2 is SYGVKD. The CDR3 loop reads CAIREGTAFSYEQYF. The CDR3 DNA is TGTGCCATCAGAGAAGGGACAGCCTTCTCCTACGAGCAGTACTTC.

This chain connects TRBV28 to TRBJ1-2; D is undetermined. V lost 10 bases, J lost 3 bases, and 15 bases lay in between. The CDR3 loop spans 13 amino acids. CDR1 and CDR2 (germline): MDHEN, SYDVKM. This CDR3 is CATRPGSDYGYTF. The CDR3 bases are TGTGCCACCCGTCCGGGGTCAGACTATGGCTACACCTTC.

V usage is TRBV30 and J usage is TRBJ1-5; D gene ambiguous. Germline loops: CDR1 GTSNPN, CDR2 SVGIG (reference sequence). CDR3 length: 15 amino acids. V was pared by 2 bases and J by 6 bases, with 17 bases between. The CDR3 DNA follows: TGTGCCTGGAGTAGTAAGTCAGGCTACCCTCAGCCCCAGCATTTT. This codes for CAWSSKSGYPQPQHF.

The chain links TRBV19 to TRBJ2-7; maybe TRBD2 (5 bases). The CDR3 is 13 residues long. The germline V gene encodes CDR1 LNHDA and CDR2 SQIVND (reference sequence). V was cut by 3 bases and J by 6 bases, with 12 bases left in between. The CDR3 reads CASSIGAAGEQYF. The CDR3 DNA follows: TGTGCCAGTAGTATCGGCGCGGCGGGCGAGCAGTACTTC.

In this sample, this clone turned up a few times. V and J are TRBV2 and TRBJ1-1; D is unresolved. V shed 6 bases and J shed 5 bases, with 16 bases lying between them. Germline V CDR1 and CDR2: SNHLY, FYNNEI. The CDR3 totals 14 residues. The CDR3 DNA is TGTGCCAGCAGATTGGTCCTTGGGAGGACTGAAGCTTTCTTT. Amino acid sequence: CASRLVLGRTEAFF.

The V and J genes are TRBV5-6 and TRBJ2-7, with 9 nucleotides matching TRBD1. The J segment lost 11 bases and the V segment lost 4 bases, leaving 19 bases of the junction unmatched. The germline CDR1 and CDR2 sequences are SGHDT and YYEEEE. The CDR3 extends over 16 amino acids. CDR3 nucleotide sequence: TGTGCCAGCAGCCCCTTACAGGGGGCCTCGGGTCGGGAGGAGTACTTC. Translating it yields CASSPLQGASGREEYF.

The genes are TRBV5-4 and TRBJ2-5, with TRBD2 identical over 14 bases. V lost 4 bases to trimming and J lost 1 base; unmatched junction nucleotides: 6. Germline CDR1 SGHNT, CDR2 YYREEE (reference sequence). CDR3 length: 17 amino acids. CDR3 nucleotide sequence: TGTGCCAGCAGCCAAGGACTAGCGGGGGGTCTCCAAGAGACCCAGTACTTC. It is translated as CASSQGLAGGLQETQYF.

The gene calls are TRBV28 and TRBJ1-5; TRBD1 aligns across 7 bases. Germline V gene lookup returns CDR1 MDHEN and CDR2 SYDVKM. V dropped 7 bases and J dropped 2; count of bases not matched to a gene: 8. The CDR3 sequence is 15 residues long. The CDR3 region has the DNA TGTGCCAGCACTCCCCAGGGGGGCGGCAATCAGCCCCAGCATTTT. Its protein product is CASTPQGGGNQPQHF.

V gene TRBV6-1 combines with J gene TRBJ2-1; 7 bases fit TRBD1. CDR3 length: 15 amino acids. Germline V gives CDR1 MNHNS, CDR2 SASEGT. Losses at the gene ends were 2 bases for V and 4 bases for J; bases not matched to a gene: 5. The CDR3 bases are TGTGCCAGCAGTGAACAGGGGACAGCATACAATGAGCAGTTCTTC. Amino acids: CASSEQGTAYNEQFF.

Concerning this clone itself: Here the CDR3 omits its conserved ending phenylalanine or tryptophan, so a read error is the likely source. The chain joins TRBV2 to TRBJ1-2, with D possibly matching TRBD1 (5 bases). The CDR3 is made up of 11 amino acids. Deletions cut 6 bases from V and 7 bases from J, with 9 bases between. Germline-derived CDR1 and CDR2 are SNHLY and FYNNEI. The CDR3 bases are TGTGCCAGCAGGGCAGGGTTTGGCTACACCCTC. Encoded protein: CASRAGFGYTL.

The chain combines TRBV30 with TRBJ2-7, with D possibly matching TRBD2 (6 bases). Trimming took 4 bases from V and 1 from J, leaving 11 bases between them. Per germline, CDR1 GTSNPN and CDR2 SVGIG (reference sequence). The CDR3 is 13 amino acids. The CDR3 nucleotides read TGTGCCTGGACGGGAGAGACTTCCTACGAGCAGTACTTC. Its protein is CAWTGETSYEQYF.

This clone was seen only once. The chain uses TRBV6-6 and TRBJ2-5; 8 bases map to TRBD1. There are 16 residues in the CDR3. Trimming cost V 2 bases and J 3 bases; bases outside gene matches: 8. Looked up from germline, CDR1 is MNHNY and CDR2 is SVGAGI (reference sequence). This chain's CDR3 is CASSYEGQAVKETQYF. The CDR3 DNA follows: TGTGCCAGCAGTTACGAGGGACAGGCGGTCAAAGAGACCCAGTACTTC.

The chain employs TRBV6-5 and TRBJ2-5, with D tentatively TRBD1 (6 bases). This CDR3 spans 14 amino acids. The germline V gene encodes CDR1 MNHEY and CDR2 SVGAGI. V lost 5 bases, J lost 4 bases, and 14 bases lay in between. CDR3 in amino acids: CASSRSVGAETQYF. In nucleotides, the CDR3 is TGTGCCAGCAGTCGGAGCGTGGGGGCAGAGACCCAGTACTTC.

Turning to this clone: At one end, the junction sequence differs from germline, possibly due to a read error. V usage is TRBV2 and J usage is TRBJ2-1; D is unclear. Germline CDR1 and CDR2: SNHLY and FYNNEI. CDR3 length: 10 amino acids. Written as DNA, the CDR3 is TGTGCCAGCAGTTACAAAGAGCAGTTCTTC. Its translation: CASSYKEQFF.

The chain employs TRBV18 and TRBJ2-5; the match to TRBD1 covers 8 bases. The germline V gene has CDR1 KGHSH and CDR2 LQKENI. The V gene end was trimmed by 4 bases and the J gene end by 2 bases; junction bases not matched to a gene: 6. The CDR3 runs 15 residues. The CDR3 DNA reads TGTGCCAGCTCACGGACAGGGTCTCCGCAAGAGACCCAGTACTTC. Its protein is CASSRTGSPQETQYF. Variable domain in full (rest from reference TRBV18 and TRBJ2-5): NAGVMQNPRHLVRRRGQEARLRCSPMKGHSHVYWYRQLPEEGLKFMVYLQKENIIDESGMPKERFSAEFPKEGPSILRIQQVVRGDSAAYFCASSRTGSPQETQYFGPGTRLLVL.

J is TRBJ2-7 and V is TRBV10-3; 8 positions agree with TRBD1. This CDR3 contains 11 residues. V lost 11 bases to trimming and J lost 9 bases; unmatched junction nucleotides: 9. Looked up from germline, CDR1 is ENHRY and CDR2 is SYGVKD. The CDR3 reads CASGTGWPQYF. Written as DNA, the CDR3 is TGTGCCTCGGGGACAGGTTGGCCGCAGTACTTC.